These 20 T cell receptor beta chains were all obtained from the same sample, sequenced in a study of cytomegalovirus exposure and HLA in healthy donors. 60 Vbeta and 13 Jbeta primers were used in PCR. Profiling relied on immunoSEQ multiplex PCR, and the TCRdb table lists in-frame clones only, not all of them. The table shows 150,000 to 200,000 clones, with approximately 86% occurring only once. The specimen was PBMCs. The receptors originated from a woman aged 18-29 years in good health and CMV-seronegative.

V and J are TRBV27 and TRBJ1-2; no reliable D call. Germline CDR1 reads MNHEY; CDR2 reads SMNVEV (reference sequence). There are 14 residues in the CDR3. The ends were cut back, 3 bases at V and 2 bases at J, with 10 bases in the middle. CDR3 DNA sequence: TGTGCCAGCAGTTTCAGAGGGCAGAACTATGGCTACACCTTC. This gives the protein CASSFRGQNYGYTF.

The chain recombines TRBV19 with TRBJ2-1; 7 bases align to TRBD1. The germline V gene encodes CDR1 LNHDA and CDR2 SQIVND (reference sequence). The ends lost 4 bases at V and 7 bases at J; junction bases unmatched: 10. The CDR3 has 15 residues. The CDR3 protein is CASSKGETGKNEQFF. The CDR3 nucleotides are TGTGCCAGTAGTAAAGGGGAGACAGGGAAAAATGAGCAGTTCTTC.

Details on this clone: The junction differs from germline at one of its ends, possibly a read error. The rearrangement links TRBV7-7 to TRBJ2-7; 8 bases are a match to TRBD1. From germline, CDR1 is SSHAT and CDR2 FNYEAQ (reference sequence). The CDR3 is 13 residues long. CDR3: CASSLVDRGEQYF. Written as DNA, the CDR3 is TGTGCTAGCAGCTTAGTTGACAGGGGCGAGCAGTACTTC.

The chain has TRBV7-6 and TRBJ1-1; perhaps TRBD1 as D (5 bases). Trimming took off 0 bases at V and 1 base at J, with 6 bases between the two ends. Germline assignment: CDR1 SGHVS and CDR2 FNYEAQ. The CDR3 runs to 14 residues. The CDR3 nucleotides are TGTGCCAGCAGCTTAGCAGGGGAGAACACTGAAGCTTTCTTT. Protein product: CASSLAGENTEAFF.

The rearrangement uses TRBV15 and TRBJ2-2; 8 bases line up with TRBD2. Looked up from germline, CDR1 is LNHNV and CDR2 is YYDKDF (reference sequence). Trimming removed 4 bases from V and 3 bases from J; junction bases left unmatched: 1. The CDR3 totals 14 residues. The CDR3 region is CATSTGLDTGELFF. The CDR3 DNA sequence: TGTGCCACCAGCACGGGACTAGACACCGGGGAGCTGTTTTTT.

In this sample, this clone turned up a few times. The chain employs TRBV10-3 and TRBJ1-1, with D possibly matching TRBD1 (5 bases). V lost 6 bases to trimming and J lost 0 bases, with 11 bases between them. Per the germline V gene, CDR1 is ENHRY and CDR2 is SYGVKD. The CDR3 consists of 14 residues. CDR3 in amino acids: CAISGSGMNTEAFF. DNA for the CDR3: TGTGCCATCAGCGGCTCAGGGATGAACACTGAAGCTTTCTTT.

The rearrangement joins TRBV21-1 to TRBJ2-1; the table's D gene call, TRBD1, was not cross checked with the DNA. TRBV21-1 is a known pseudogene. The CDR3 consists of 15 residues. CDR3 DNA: TGTGCCAGCAGCCAGGGGAACAGGGGAGTAGGTGAGCAGTTCTTC. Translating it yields CASSQGNRGVGEQFF.

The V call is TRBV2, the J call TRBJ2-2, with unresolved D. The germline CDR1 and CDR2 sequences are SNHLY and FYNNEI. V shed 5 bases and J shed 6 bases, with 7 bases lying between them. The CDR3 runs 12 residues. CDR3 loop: CASSPRAGELFF. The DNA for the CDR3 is TGTGCCAGCAGTCCCCGGGCCGGGGAGCTGTTTTTT.

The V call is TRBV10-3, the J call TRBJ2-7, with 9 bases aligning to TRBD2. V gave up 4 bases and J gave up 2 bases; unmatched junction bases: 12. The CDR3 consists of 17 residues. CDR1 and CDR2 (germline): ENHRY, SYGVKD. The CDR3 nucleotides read TGTGCCATCAGTGGACAGATAGCGGGAGCTCTGACCTACGAGCAGTACTTC. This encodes CAISGQIAGALTYEQYF.

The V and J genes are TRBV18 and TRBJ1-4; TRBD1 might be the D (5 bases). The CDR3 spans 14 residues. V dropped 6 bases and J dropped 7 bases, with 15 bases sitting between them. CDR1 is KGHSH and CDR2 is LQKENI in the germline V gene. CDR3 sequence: CASSRRGSGEKLFF. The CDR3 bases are TGTGCCAGCTCCCGAAGGGGCTCTGGTGAAAAACTGTTTTTT. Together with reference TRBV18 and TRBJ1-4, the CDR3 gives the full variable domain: NAGVMQNPRHLVRRRGQEARLRCSPMKGHSHVYWYRQLPEEGLKFMVYLQKENIIDESGMPKERFSAEFPKEGPSILRIQQVVRGDSAAYFCASSRRGSGEKLFFGSGTQLSVL.

DNA for the CDR3: TGCGCCAGCAGCTTGGAACTAGCCGGGGAAGATACGCAGTATTTT. This codes for CASSLELAGEDTQYF. The V gene is TRBV5-1, the J gene TRBJ2-3, with D possibly matching TRBD2 (6 bases). The germline CDR1 and CDR2 sequences are SGHRS and YFSETQ. The CDR3 spans 15 residues. V was clipped by 0 bases and J by 5 bases, with 13 bases between them.

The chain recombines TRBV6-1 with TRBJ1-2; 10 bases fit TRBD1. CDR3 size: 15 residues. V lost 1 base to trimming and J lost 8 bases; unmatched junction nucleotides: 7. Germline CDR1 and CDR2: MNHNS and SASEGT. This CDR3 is CASSEVGTGVRGYTF. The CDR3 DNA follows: TGTGCCAGCAGTGAAGTGGGGACAGGGGTGAGGGGCTACACCTTC.

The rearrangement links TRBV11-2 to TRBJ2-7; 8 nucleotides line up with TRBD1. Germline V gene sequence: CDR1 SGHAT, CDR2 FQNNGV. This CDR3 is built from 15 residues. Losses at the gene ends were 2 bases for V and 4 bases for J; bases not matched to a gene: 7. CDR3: CASSLQAGGEYEQYF. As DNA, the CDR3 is TGTGCCAGCAGCTTACAGGCAGGGGGCGAGTACGAGCAGTACTTC.

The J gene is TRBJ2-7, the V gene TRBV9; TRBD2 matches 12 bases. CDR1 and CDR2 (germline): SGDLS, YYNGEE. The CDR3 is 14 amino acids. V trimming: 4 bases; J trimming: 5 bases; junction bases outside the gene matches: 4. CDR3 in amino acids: CASSSSGGADEQYF. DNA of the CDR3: TGTGCCAGCAGCTCTAGCGGGGGGGCGGACGAGCAGTACTTC.

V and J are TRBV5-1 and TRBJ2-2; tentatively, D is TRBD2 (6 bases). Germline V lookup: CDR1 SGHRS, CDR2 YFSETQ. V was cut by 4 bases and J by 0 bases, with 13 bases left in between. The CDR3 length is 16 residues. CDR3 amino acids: CASSRTGTPNTGELFF. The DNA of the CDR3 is TGCGCCAGCAGCCGCACCGGGACTCCGAACACCGGGGAGCTGTTTTTT.

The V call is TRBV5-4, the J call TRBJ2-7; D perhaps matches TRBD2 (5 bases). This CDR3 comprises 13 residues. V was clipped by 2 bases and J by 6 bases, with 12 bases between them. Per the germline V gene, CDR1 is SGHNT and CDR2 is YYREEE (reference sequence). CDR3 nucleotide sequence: TGTGCCAGCAGCTTTGGGCTAGCAGGCGAGCAGTACTTC. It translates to CASSFGLAGEQYF.

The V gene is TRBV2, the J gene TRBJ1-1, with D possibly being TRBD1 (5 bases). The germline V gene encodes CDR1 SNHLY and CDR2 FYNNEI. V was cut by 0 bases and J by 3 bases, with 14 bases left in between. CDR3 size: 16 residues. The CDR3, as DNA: TGTGCCAGCAGTGAAGCCAGGAGGGGAGGAGACACTGAAGCTTTCTTT. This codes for CASSEARRGGDTEAFF.

The CDR3 nucleotides read TGTGCCAGCAGCTTTAAGGGGGCGAACACTGAAGCTTTCTTT. This gives the protein CASSFKGANTEAFF. This chain uses TRBV5-4 with TRBJ1-1, with 7 bases matching TRBD1. V trimming: 2 bases; J trimming: 1 base; junction bases outside the gene matches: 2. The CDR3 is 14 residues long. Per the germline V gene, CDR1 is SGHNT and CDR2 is YYREEE (reference sequence).

CDR3 DNA: TGTGCCAGCAGCGTAGCTTACTCTGGGGCCAACGTCCTGACTTTC. Its protein product is CASSVAYSGANVLTF. The chain joins TRBV9 to TRBJ2-6; D gene unclear. CDR3 length: 15 amino acids. Germline lookup yields CDR1 SGDLS and CDR2 YYNGEE. V shed 0 bases and J shed 0 bases, with 4 bases lying between them. Based on the CDR3 plus reference TRBV9 and TRBJ2-6, the full variable domain is DSGVTQTPKHLITATGQRVTLRCSPRSGDLSVYWYQQSLDQGLQFLIQYYNGEERAKGNILERFSAQQFPDLHSELNLSSLELGDSALYFCASSVAYSGANVLTFGAGSRLTVL.

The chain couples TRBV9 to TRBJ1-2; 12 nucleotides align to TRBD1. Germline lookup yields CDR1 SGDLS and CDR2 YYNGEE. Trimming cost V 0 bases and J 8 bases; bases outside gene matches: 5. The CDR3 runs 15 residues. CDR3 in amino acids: CASSVGGTGGKGYTF. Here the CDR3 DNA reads TGTGCCAGCAGCGTAGGCGGGACAGGGGGCAAGGGCTACACCTTC.